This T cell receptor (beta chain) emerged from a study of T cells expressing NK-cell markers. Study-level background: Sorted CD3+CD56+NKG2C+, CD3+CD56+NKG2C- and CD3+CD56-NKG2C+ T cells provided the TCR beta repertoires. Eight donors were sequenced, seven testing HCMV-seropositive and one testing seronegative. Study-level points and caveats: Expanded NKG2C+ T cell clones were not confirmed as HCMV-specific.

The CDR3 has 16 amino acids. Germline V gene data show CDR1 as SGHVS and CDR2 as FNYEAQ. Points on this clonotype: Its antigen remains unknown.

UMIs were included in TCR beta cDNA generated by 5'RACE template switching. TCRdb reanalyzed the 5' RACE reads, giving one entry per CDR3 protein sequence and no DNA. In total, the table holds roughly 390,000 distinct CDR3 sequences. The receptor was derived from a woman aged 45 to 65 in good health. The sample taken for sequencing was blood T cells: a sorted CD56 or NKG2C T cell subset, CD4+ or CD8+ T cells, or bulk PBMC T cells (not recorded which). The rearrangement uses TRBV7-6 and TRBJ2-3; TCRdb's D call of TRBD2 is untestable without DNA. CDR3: CASSLAPSGMGDTQYF.